The 6 T cell receptor beta chains in this list originate from one sample, sequenced in a study of cytomegalovirus exposure and HLA in healthy donors. Libraries were prepared by immunoSEQ multiplex PCR; TCRdb keeps only in-frame clonotypes and omits some of them. The repertoire holds around 120,000 clones, with roughly nine tenths as singletons. Sequencing used PBMCs. The receptors were sampled from a man aged 18 to 35 in good health and CMV-seropositive.

The V call is TRBV7-9, the J call TRBJ2-1, with D unresolved. Germline V CDR1 and CDR2: SEHNR, FQNEAQ (reference sequence). The germline V and J ends were trimmed by 5 bases and 8 bases, with 13 bases remaining between them. CDR3 length equals 13 residues. The CDR3 reads CASSIPVSDEQFF. The CDR3 nucleotides are TGTGCCAGCAGCATCCCCGTGAGCGATGAGCAGTTCTTC.

The V and J genes are TRBV29-1 and TRBJ1-4; D possibly corresponds to TRBD1 (6 bases). The CDR3 contains 13 residues. V lost 7 bases to trimming and J lost 8 bases, with 17 bases between them. The germline CDR1 and CDR2 sequences are SQVTM and ANQGSEA. The CDR3 nucleotides are TGCAGCGCCTTGGGGGGGCGCGCGGAAAAACTGTTTTTT. It codes for CSALGGRAEKLFF. Looking up the rest from reference TRBV29-1 and TRBJ1-4 gives the full variable domain: SAVISQKPSRDICQRGTSLTIQCQVDSQVTMMFWYRQQPGQSLTLIATANQGSEATYESGFVIDKFPISRPNLTFSTLTVSNMSPEDSSIYLCSALGGRAEKLFFGSGTQLSVL.

This chain connects TRBV7-2 to TRBJ1-1; the D gene is possibly TRBD1 (5 bases). This CDR3 has 14 amino acids. Looked up from germline, CDR1 is SGHTA and CDR2 is FQGNSA. V dropped 4 bases and J dropped 1 base, with 10 bases sitting between them. The chain's CDR3 is CASSSQGRNTEAFF. In nucleotides, the CDR3 is TGTGCCAGCAGCTCTCAGGGTAGGAACACTGAAGCTTTCTTT.

This clone was seen a handful of times. The gene calls are TRBV12-5 and TRBJ1-2; D is undetermined. CDR3 size: 14 residues. V was clipped by 7 bases and J by 8 bases, with 20 bases between them. Germline V gene lookup returns CDR1 LGHNT and CDR2 FRNRAP. The CDR3 reads CASVSDSRPRGYTF. DNA for the CDR3: TGTGCTAGTGTCTCAGACTCACGGCCAAGGGGCTACACCTTC.

The chain uses TRBV7-8 and TRBJ1-1; no definite D call. This CDR3 spans 14 amino acids. Trimming stripped 3 bases from V and 5 bases from J, with 13 bases between. The germline gives CDR1 SGHVS, CDR2 FQNEAQ. This CDR3 reads CASSLGTIETEAFF. The CDR3 DNA is TGTGCCAGCAGCTTGGGCACAATCGAGACTGAAGCTTTCTTT. Complete variable domain (other parts from reference TRBV7-8 and TRBJ1-1): GAGVSQSPRYKVAKRGQDVALRCDPISGHVSLFWYQQALGQGPEFLTYFQNEAQLDKSGLPSDRFFAERPEGSVSTLKIQRTQQEDSAVYLCASSLGTIETEAFFGQGTRLTVV.

The chain recombines TRBV7-2 with TRBJ2-3; TRBD1 matches 8 bases. There are 15 residues in the CDR3. CDR1 is SGHTA, CDR2 FQGNSA, per germline. The V segment lost 5 bases and the J segment 0 bases; nucleotides outside the gene matches: 4. Here the CDR3 reads CASSPGQVSTDTQYF. In DNA, the CDR3 is TGTGCCAGCAGCCCGGGACAGGTTAGCACAGATACGCAGTATTTT. Looking up the rest from reference TRBV7-2 and TRBJ2-3 gives the full variable domain: GAGVSQSPSNKVTEKGKDVELRCDPISGHTALYWYRQSLGQGLEFLIYFQGNSAPDKSGLPSDRFSAERTGGSVSTLTIQRTQQEDSAVYLCASSPGQVSTDTQYFGPGTRLTVL.